The clone carrying this TCR beta chain has a single count. Antigen: not known. Generated by immunoSEQ multiplex PCR, the TCRdb table keeps only in-frame clones and is missing some. The sample lists 140,000 to 150,000 clones; roughly nine tenths were seen once. Separate from the approximately 720-subject first cohort, the roughly 120-subject validation cohort was the one that the donors belonged to. The source of the sample is a study of cytomegalovirus exposure and HLA in healthy donors. The CDR3 is made up of 15 amino acids. V gave up 4 bases and J gave up 7 bases; unmatched junction bases: 5. Germline V gene sequence: CDR1 SNHLY, CDR2 FYNNEI. Overall study results and limits: It was 164 TCR beta chains that were listed as cytomegalovirus-associated. While the bulk of TCR sequences proved rare, some public TCRs turned up in many donors. Per published reports, the classifier diagnosed cytomegalovirus status with high specificity and sensitivity.

Sequencing input: PBMCs. This TCR came from a man aged 18-30 years in good health and CMV-seronegative. This chain links TRBV2 with TRBJ1-6; 9 positions match TRBD1. CDR3 protein: CASSVGQGQNSPLHF. CDR3 nucleotide sequence: TGTGCCAGCAGTGTGGGACAGGGTCAGAATTCACCCCTCCACTTT.